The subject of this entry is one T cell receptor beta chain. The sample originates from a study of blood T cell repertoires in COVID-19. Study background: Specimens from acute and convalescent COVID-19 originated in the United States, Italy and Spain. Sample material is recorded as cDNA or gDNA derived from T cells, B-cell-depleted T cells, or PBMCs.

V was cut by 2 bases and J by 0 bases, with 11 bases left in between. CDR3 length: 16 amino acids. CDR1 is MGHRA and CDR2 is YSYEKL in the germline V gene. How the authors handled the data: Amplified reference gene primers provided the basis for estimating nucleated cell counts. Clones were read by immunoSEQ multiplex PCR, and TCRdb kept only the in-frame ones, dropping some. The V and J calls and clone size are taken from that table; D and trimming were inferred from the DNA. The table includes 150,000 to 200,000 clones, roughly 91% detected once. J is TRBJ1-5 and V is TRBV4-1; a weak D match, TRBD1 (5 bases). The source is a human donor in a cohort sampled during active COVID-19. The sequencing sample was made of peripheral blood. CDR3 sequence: CASSQNTGVSNQPQHF. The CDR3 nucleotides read TGCGCCAGCAGCCAAAATACAGGTGTTAGCAATCAGCCCCAGCATTTT.